This T cell receptor beta chain originates from a study of human T cells and chemical hapten exposure. Study-level information: Weekly scalp doses of diphenylcyclopropenone were given to patients during the approximately 23-week study. Points from the study as a whole: Patch test score rose with PT1 expanded TCR count, significant at thresholds 8, 16 and 32, not 4. Because they had alopecia, donors may respond immunologically unlike healthy people.

Each CDR3 protein gets one entry after TCRdb re-called the RACE reads with MiXCR. The sample yields 75,000 to 100,000 distinct CDR3 sequences, approximately 12% seen once. Time point reported: patch test 1, 2 weeks after DPC sensitization. The treatment is: therapeutic diphenylcyclopropenone sensitization with weekly scalp DPC. The authors extracted total RNA from unfractionated whole blood. This clonotype has only a few counts. Antigen: not known. The CDR3 covers 16 residues. The trim removed 4 bases at V and 4 bases at J, leaving 10 bases unmatched. Germline V lookup: CDR1 SGHVS, CDR2 FNYEAQ. The receptor was isolated from a woman aged 55-70 years with alopecia areata. Some clones in this sample may be carry-over from other donors' samples. The specimen was whole blood, collected in connection with sensitization to the hapten diphenylcyclopropenone (DPC). The chain is built from TRBV7-6 and TRBJ2-3; 8 bases match TRBD2. The CDR3 protein is CASSSNGGAVADTQYF. The CDR3 bases are TGTGCCAGCAGCTCAAACGGGGGGGCTGTTGCAGATACGCAGTATTTT.